The 25 T cell receptor beta chains presented below share a single source sample, sequenced in a study of T cells in Graves' hyperthyroidism and ophthalmopathy. Amplification yielded TCR beta CDR3 regions, with RNA transcripts as the source. First-round RT-PCR of the TCR CDR3 relied on the HTBI primer set. MiXCR, run by TCRdb on the multiplex PCR reads, gives a single entry per CDR3 protein. This sample has approximately 570,000 distinct CDR3 sequences; 20% occur once, and the top ten carry about 50%. Sequenced material: blood. These receptors all stem from a man aged 35 to 55 with Graves' ophthalmopathy.

Concerning this clonotype itself: A single base separates this from a much larger clone, so it may be a read error. The chain uses TRBV7-2 and TRBJ2-1, with TRBD2 matching 11 bases. CDR3 length equals 17 residues. The germline CDR1 and CDR2 sequences are SGHTA and FQGNSA. CDR3 sequence: CASSLAALAGAYNERFF. The CDR3 coding sequence is TGTGCCAGCAGCTTAGCCGCACTAGCGGGAGCCTACAATGAGCGGTTCTTC. The full variable domain, in which reference TRBV7-2 and TRBJ2-1 provide the parts outside the CDR3, is GAGVSQSPSNKVTEKGKDVELRCDPISGHTALYWYRQSLGQGLEFLIYFQGNSAPDKSGLPSDRFSAERTGGSVSTLTIQRTQQEDSAVYLCASSLAALAGAYNERFFGPGTRLTVL.

The chain combines TRBV30 with TRBJ2-1, with TRBD2 matching 9 bases. This CDR3 is built from 13 residues. Losses at the gene ends were 8 bases for V and 6 bases for J; bases not matched to a gene: 8. The germline V gene encodes CDR1 GTSNPN and CDR2 SVGIG (reference sequence). DNA for the CDR3: TGTGCCAGTTCAGCGGGAGGACGCAATGAGCAGTTCTTC. This gives the protein CASSAGGRNEQFF.

Regarding this clonotype: One end of the junction does not line up with germline, which may come from a read error. V and J are TRBV6-2 or TRBV6-3 and TRBJ2-3, with D hard to call. CDR1 and CDR2 from the germline V gene are MNHEY and SVGEGT. The CDR3 contains 13 residues. The DNA for the CDR3 is TGTGCCAGCAGTTCCTACCAAGTAGATACGCCGTATTTT. It specifies CASSSYQVDTPYF.

There are a few counts of this clonotype. This chain's CDR3 is CSAEEASGSRAYEQYF. The CDR3 nucleotides read TGCAGTGCTGAGGAAGCTAGCGGGAGTAGGGCCTACGAGCAGTACTTC. The chain links TRBV20-1 to TRBJ2-7, with TRBD2 matching over 10 bases. Germline lookup yields CDR1 DFQATT and CDR2 SNEGSKA (reference sequence). The CDR3 totals 16 residues. V lost 5 bases to trimming and J lost 2 bases; unmatched junction nucleotides: 12.

The V and J genes are TRBV6-2 or TRBV6-3 and TRBJ2-1; TRBD2 agrees at 11 bases. Germline loops: CDR1 MNHEY, CDR2 SVGEGT. The CDR3 length is 16 residues. V shed 5 bases and J 2 bases; nucleotides not matched to a gene: 5. The CDR3 DNA sequence: TGTGCCAGCAGTCAACTACTAGCGGGAGCCTACAATGAGCAGTTCTTC. This translates into CASSQLLAGAYNEQFF.

This clonotype has at least ten counts. The chain joins TRBV28 to TRBJ2-6; a weak D match, TRBD1 (5 bases). The germline V gene encodes CDR1 MDHEN and CDR2 SYDVKM. The CDR3 covers 17 residues. V gave up 5 bases and J gave up 3 bases, with 17 bases separating them. The CDR3 DNA reads TGTGCCAGCAGTCACCTCGGTGGGGCTCTTGGGGCCAACGTCCTGACTTTC. It is translated as CASSHLGGALGANVLTF.

The rearrangement joins TRBV6-1 to TRBJ1-3; no reliable D call. This CDR3 is built from 13 residues. The germline V gene has CDR1 MNHNS and CDR2 SASEGT. V lost 5 bases to trimming and J lost 4 bases, with 9 bases between them. The CDR3 sequence: CASSSPGGNTIYF. CDR3 coding DNA: TGTGCCAGCAGTTCCCCGGGGGGAAACACCATATATTTT.

This clonotype has just a few counts. This sequence joins TRBV7-8 and TRBJ2-5, with 9 bases aligning to TRBD1. Trimming at V came to 5 bases and at J to 9 bases, leaving 13 bases not matched to a gene. This CDR3 spans 15 amino acids. The germline gives CDR1 SGHVS, CDR2 FQNEAQ. The CDR3 DNA reads as TGTGCCAGCAGCATTATGACAGGGGGTGAGGGGTCCCAGTACTTC. Translated: CASSIMTGGEGSQYF.

The sample holds one count of this clonotype. The chain joins TRBV24-1 to TRBJ2-1; either TRBD1 or TRBD2 may fit D (5 bases each). Germline V gene sequence: CDR1 KGHDR, CDR2 SFDVKD. V was cut by 10 bases and J by 4 bases, with 22 bases left in between. The CDR3 extends over 16 amino acids. The CDR3 loop reads CATQPHGAGRYNEQFF. DNA of the CDR3: TGTGCCACTCAACCGCACGGGGCAGGGCGATACAATGAGCAGTTCTTC.

This clonotype was recorded many times. V and J are TRBV30 and TRBJ2-2; 9 bases match TRBD2. The CDR3 length is 17 residues. The V segment lost 0 bases and the J segment 1 base; nucleotides outside the gene matches: 6. Germline V lookup: CDR1 GTSNPN, CDR2 SVGIG (reference sequence). CDR3 sequence (DNA): TGTGCCTGGAGTGTAGTAGCGGGGGCCGGGAACACCGGGGAGCTGTTTTTT. It specifies CAWSVVAGAGNTGELFF.

This clonotype was observed a handful of times. The chain joins TRBV27 to TRBJ1-5; 8 nucleotides match TRBD1. J was trimmed by 4 bases and V by 5 bases; bases with no gene match: 7. This CDR3 is 15 amino acids long. Germline CDR1 and CDR2: MNHEY and SMNVEV (reference sequence). The CDR3 loop reads CASSPLGQGNQPQHF. The CDR3 DNA sequence: TGTGCCAGCAGTCCCCTAGGACAGGGTAATCAGCCCCAGCATTTT.

The chain is built from TRBV6-1 and TRBJ1-1, with a tentative D call TRBD1 (6 bases). The germline V gene encodes CDR1 MNHNS and CDR2 SASEGT. The CDR3 has 16 residues. With 6 bases removed from V and 4 bases from J, the gap between germline ends came to 21 bases. CDR3 sequence: CASRGLSQGRITEAFF. The DNA of the CDR3 is TGTGCCAGCAGGGGGTTGAGTCAGGGGCGGATCACTGAAGCTTTCTTT.

In its sample, this clonotype was seen a few times. The genes are TRBV11-1 and TRBJ1-2; the D is unclear. Germline CDR1 SGHAT, CDR2 FQDESV (reference sequence). The CDR3 consists of 13 residues. V was trimmed by 0 bases and J by 8 bases, leaving 10 bases between them. The CDR3 DNA sequence: TGTGCCAGCAGCTTAGCACAGCGGATGGGCTACACCTTC. Translated, it gives CASSLAQRMGYTF. Complete variable domain (other parts from reference TRBV11-1 and TRBJ1-2): EAEVAQSPRYKITEKSQAVAFWCDPISGHATLYWYRQILGQGPELLVQFQDESVVDDSQLPKDRFSAERLKGVDSTLKIQPAELGDSAMYLCASSLAQRMGYTFGSGTRLTVV.

Ten or more counts support this clonotype. This rearrangement joins TRBV11-2 to TRBJ2-7; no reliable D call. Germline assignment: CDR1 SGHAT and CDR2 FQNNGV. V lost 2 bases to trimming and J lost 3 bases, with 14 bases between them. The CDR3 sequence is 15 residues long. The CDR3 DNA reads TGTGCCAGCAGCTTATCCGGCGGATCGGGCTACGAGCAGTACTTC. As protein: CASSLSGGSGYEQYF.

This clonotype was picked up many times. The chain carries TRBV11-2 and TRBJ2-1; D remains ambiguous. This CDR3 is built from 16 residues. Germline V gene lookup returns CDR1 SGHAT and CDR2 FQNNGV. Trimming took off 0 bases at V and 3 bases at J, with 12 bases between the two ends. DNA of the CDR3: TGTGCCAGCAGCTTAGACCCATCGGCTTTCTACAATGAGCAGTTCTTC. It encodes CASSLDPSAFYNEQFF.

Worth noting for this clonotype: This may stem from a read error, because a much larger clone lies one nucleotide away. The rearrangement uses TRBV25-1 and TRBJ2-5; D may correspond to TRBD1 or TRBD2 (5 bases each). The CDR3 is 13 amino acids. Germline V gives CDR1 MGHDK, CDR2 SYGVNS. The ends were cut back, 4 bases at V and 4 bases at J, with 10 bases in the middle. This chain's CDR3 is CASSGRGLETQYF. Here the CDR3 DNA reads TGTGCCAGCAGTGGCCGGGGCCTAGAGACCCAGTACTTC.

The V and J genes are TRBV12-3 or TRBV12-4 and TRBJ2-3; 10 bases fit TRBD1. V gave up 4 bases and J gave up 4 bases; unmatched junction bases: 5. The CDR3 runs to 15 residues. The CDR3 protein is CASSSWDRGSDTQYF. The CDR3 nucleotides are TGTGCCAGCAGTTCTTGGGACAGGGGATCAGATACGCAGTATTTT.

This clonotype has just a few counts. The chain has TRBV7-9 and TRBJ2-2; the match to TRBD1 covers 9 bases. Germline V lookup: CDR1 SEHNR, CDR2 FQNEAQ (reference sequence). CDR3 size: 15 residues. V shed 5 bases and J 7 bases; nucleotides not matched to a gene: 8. The CDR3 protein is CASSLGTGRDGELFF. The CDR3 nucleotides read TGTGCCAGCAGCCTCGGGACAGGGAGGGACGGGGAGCTGTTTTTT.

This clonotype was seen only a few times. DNA of the CDR3: TGTGCCAGCAGTGAAGTGGTAGCCATGAACACTGAAGCTTTCTTT. This gives the protein CASSEVVAMNTEAFF. The chain links TRBV6-1 to TRBJ1-1; D call uncertain. The CDR3 has 15 residues. The V and J ends lost 1 base and 0 bases respectively, with 9 bases between them. Germline loops: CDR1 MNHNS, CDR2 SASEGT.

This clonotype was counted only a few times. The gene calls are TRBV10-3 and TRBJ2-5; 8 bases map to TRBD1. The CDR3 sequence is 13 residues long. Germline CDR1 is ENHRY and CDR2 is SYGVKD. V dropped 7 bases and J dropped 1; count of bases not matched to a gene: 2. The CDR3 here is CAINGQGQETQYF. In DNA, the CDR3 is TGTGCCATCAACGGACAGGGCCAAGAGACCCAGTACTTC.

V is TRBV7-2 and J is TRBJ1-5, with 12 positions matching TRBD1. The V gene's germline CDR1 is SGHTA and CDR2 FQGNSA. The J segment lost 13 bases and the V segment lost 5 bases, leaving 6 bases of the junction unmatched. The CDR3 length is 13 residues. The CDR3 nucleotides are TGTGCCAGCAGCCCGCGGGGACAGGGGGCTCAGCATTTT. Amino acids: CASSPRGQGAQHF.

This clonotype was recorded many times. The CDR3 nucleotides read TGTGCCACTGCGGAATGGGGCCAAGAGACCCAGTACTTC. Translated, it gives CATAEWGQETQYF. The rearrangement links TRBV11-1 to TRBJ2-5; D is uncertain. Germline V gives CDR1 SGHAT, CDR2 FQDESV (reference sequence). This CDR3 has 13 residues. The V gene lost 10 bases and the J gene lost 1 base, with 13 bases spanning the gap. Full variable domain (remainder filled in from reference TRBV11-1 and TRBJ2-5): EAEVAQSPRYKITEKSQAVAFWCDPISGHATLYWYRQILGQGPELLVQFQDESVVDDSQLPKDRFSAERLKGVDSTLKIQPAELGDSAMYLCATAEWGQETQYFGPGTRLLVL.

This clonotype occurred many times. The J gene is TRBJ2-7, the V gene TRBV20-1; D possibly corresponds to TRBD1 (6 bases). Germline CDR1 DFQATT, CDR2 SNEGSKA (reference sequence). Trimming pared 6 bases from V and 2 bases from J, leaving 23 bases between. The CDR3 contains 16 residues. The CDR3 region is CSASDPDSPGAYEQYF. CDR3 nucleotide sequence: TGCAGTGCCTCCGACCCGGACAGTCCAGGGGCCTACGAGCAGTACTTC.

This clonotype was counted only a few times. The CDR3 loop is CATSRTGLGEQFF. CDR3 nucleotide sequence: TGTGCCACCTCTAGGACAGGGCTAGGTGAGCAGTTCTTC. This rearrangement joins TRBV14 to TRBJ2-1, with 8 bases fitting TRBD1. After removal of 10 bases from V and 9 bases from J, the junction contained 11 bases not matched to a gene. The V gene's germline CDR1 is SGHDN and CDR2 FVKESK. CDR3 length equals 13 residues.

In its sample, this clonotype was seen once. The J gene is TRBJ2-1, the V gene TRBV7-9, with 9 bases that match TRBD1. Germline values: CDR1 SEHNR, CDR2 FQNEAQ (reference sequence). V lost 1 base, J lost 13 bases, and 2 bases stayed unmatched. This CDR3 has 12 amino acids. The CDR3 DNA reads as TGTGCCAGCAGCTTAGGGACAGGGGACCAGTTCTTC. Amino acid sequence: CASSLGTGDQFF.